These T cell receptor beta chains were read from a single sample in a study of blood T cell repertoires in COVID-19. Generated by immunoSEQ multiplex PCR, the TCRdb table keeps only in-frame clones and is missing some. The table shows about 300,000 clones, with roughly 89% occurring only once. Sequencing was carried out using PBMCs or T cells enriched from blood (not recorded which). Receptors originate from a man between 60 and 75 years old who had recovered from COVID-19. Each CDR3 is given with its conserved first and last residue. Each record gives: V gene, CDR3 length, CDR3 protein.

TRBV28,14,CASSWTGGDQPQHF
TRBV11-1,13,CASSLSQTTEAFF
TRBV28,15,CASKDVTPGRNTIYF
TRBV7-2,13,CASSLGSSSPLHF
TRBV28,15,CASMGATRGDTEAFF
TRBV7-9,13,CASSPGTLSEQYF
TRBV7-3,14,CASSPTSSYNEQFF
TRBV18,15,CASSQRQGSGNTIYF
TRBV5-1,15,CASSTQGGNTGELFF
TRBV7-3,15,CASSPGGSNTGELFF
TRBV2,13,CASSVRALETQYF
TRBV3-1/TRBV3-2,15,CASSQRLAGSFEQYF
TRBV6-5,13,CASAVEEDQPQHF
TRBV28,16,CASSFRDRGFRSPLHF
TRBV7-9,16,CASSRMGTGRTYEQYF
TRBV2,14,CASSGGQVGEKLFF
TRBV28,13,CASSSGQHYGYTF
TRBV6-5,16,CASSSEGQGALYEQYF
TRBV5-1,15,CASSLGQGVSGELFF
TRBV28,15,CASSLSGSSYNEQFF
TRBV5-1,15,CASSTQGLETGELFF
TRBV5-4,13,CASSGRSSYEQYF
TRBV5-4,16,CASSSSGGSSYNEQFF
TRBV19,16,CASSIGGTGPGNIQYF
TRBV24-1,17,CATSDSFSGSNTGELFF
TRBV9,13,CASSSTGFNEQFF
TRBV5-6,15,CASSLYRDGYNEQFF
TRBV12-3/TRBV12-4,13,CASSATSSGELFF
TRBV5-1,14,CASSLGDRDQPQHF
TRBV7-9,15,CASSLVGTVSYEQYF
TRBV23-1,17,CASSQSEAGGPTGELFF
TRBV7-2,14,CASSLEQELTEAFF
TRBV28,15,CASMTGGASNYGYTF
TRBV6-6,12,CASSQSGDTQYF
TRBV5-1,15,CASSGTRIGQETQYF
TRBV5-1,15,CASSGGVTGTYEQYF
TRBV19,16,CARTSGVGPPDAAQHF
TRBV28,17,CASRPDGTGGSLYGYTF
TRBV10-2,14,CASSDPSSYNEQFF
TRBV19,16,CASSIDQGGPWNIQYF
TRBV6-5,15,CASSPRLAAQYEQYF
TRBV7-9,17,CASSSRTGATPNPEAFF
TRBV5-1,14,CASSLGQSSYEQYF
TRBV19,15,CASSMGSSGNYEQYF
TRBV7-3,19,CASSLAASGRASGANVLTF
TRBV5-1,16,CASSLPSGRAGETQYF
TRBV5-5,13,CASSRDREGRYTF
TRBV5-1,16,CASSPGGSNSGNTIYF